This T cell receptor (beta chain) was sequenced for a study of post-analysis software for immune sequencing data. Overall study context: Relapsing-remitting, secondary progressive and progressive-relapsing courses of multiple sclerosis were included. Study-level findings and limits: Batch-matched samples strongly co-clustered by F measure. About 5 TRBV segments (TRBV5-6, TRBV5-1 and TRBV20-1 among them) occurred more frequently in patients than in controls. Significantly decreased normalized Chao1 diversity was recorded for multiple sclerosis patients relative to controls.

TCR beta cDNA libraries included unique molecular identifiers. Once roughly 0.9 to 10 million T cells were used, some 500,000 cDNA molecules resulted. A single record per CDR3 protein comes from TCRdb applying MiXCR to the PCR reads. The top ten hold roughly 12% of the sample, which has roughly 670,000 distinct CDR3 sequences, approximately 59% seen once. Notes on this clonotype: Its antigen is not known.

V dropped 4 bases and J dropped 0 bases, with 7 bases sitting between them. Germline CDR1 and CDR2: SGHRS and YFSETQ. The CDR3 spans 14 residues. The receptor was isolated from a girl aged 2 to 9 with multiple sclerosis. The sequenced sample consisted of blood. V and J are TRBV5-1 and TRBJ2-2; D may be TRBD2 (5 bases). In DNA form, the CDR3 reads TGCGCCAGCAGCACGGGGTCGAACACCGGGGAGCTGTTTTTT. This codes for CASSTGSNTGELFF.